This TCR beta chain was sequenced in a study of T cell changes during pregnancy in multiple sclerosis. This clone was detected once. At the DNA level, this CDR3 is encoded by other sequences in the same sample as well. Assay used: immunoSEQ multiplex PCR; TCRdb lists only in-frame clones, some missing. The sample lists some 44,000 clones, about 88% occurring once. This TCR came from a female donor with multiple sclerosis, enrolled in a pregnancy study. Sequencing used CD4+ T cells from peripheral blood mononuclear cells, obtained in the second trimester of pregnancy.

CDR3 loop: CASSPGSSGNTIYF. CDR3 DNA sequence: TGTGCCAGCTCACCGGGCAGCTCTGGAAACACCATATATTTT. The genes are TRBV18 and TRBJ1-3; no definite D call. Per the germline V gene, CDR1 is KGHSH and CDR2 is LQKENI. The CDR3 spans 14 residues. V shed 3 bases and J shed 0 bases, with 6 bases lying between them.